This T cell receptor (beta chain) was retrieved from a study of T cell clonotyping in hematopoietic cell transplantation. The CDR3 has 13 amino acids. Looked up from germline, CDR1 is MGHDK and CDR2 is SYGVNS. J gave up 5 bases and V 10 bases, and 9 bases lay outside the gene matches. Only in-frame clones appear in the TCRdb table, and some are missing; sequencing was by immunoSEQ multiplex PCR. The sample has under 7,500 clones, 77% seen once. Sample: PBMCs, taken 100 days after allogeneic stem cell transplant. The sequence derives from a male patient in his 50s who had an allogeneic stem cell transplant from an unrelated donor, so the T cells may come from the graft donor. Some clones in this sample may be carry-over from other donors' samples. J is TRBJ2-5 and V is TRBV25-1, with 8 bases matching TRBD2. The CDR3 protein is CATGGVAGETQYF. DNA of the CDR3: TGTGCCACCGGGGGGGTAGCGGGGGAGACCCAGTACTTC. The full variable domain, its missing parts supplied by reference TRBV25-1 and TRBJ2-5, is EADIYQTPRYLVIGTGKKITLECSQTMGHDKMYWYQQDPGMELHLIHYSYGVNSTEKGDLSSESTVSRIRTEHFPLTLESARPSHTSQYLCATGGVAGETQYFGPGTRLLVL.